The clone carrying this T cell receptor beta chain was seen only a few times. The antigen is unknown. The sample belongs to a study of cytotoxic CD8 clonotypes in ibrutinib-treated CLL. Study summary: The patient breakdown showed around 10 relapsed/refractory and approximately 15 treatment-naive cases, with about 18 IGHV unmutated. Findings and caveats of the study: Treatment saw public clonotypes, which were uncommon, either contract or stay stable. Exceeding age-matched healthy donors, baseline clonality also tracked the counts of circulating CD8+ T cells. Rising at ibrutinib response, clonality subsequently fell back toward baseline at progression.

Sequenced by immunoSEQ multiplex PCR; TCRdb stores in-frame clones only, minus some. The table lists thousands of clones, 60% to 80% of them singletons. There are 12 residues in the CDR3. V was clipped by 3 bases and J by 5 bases, with 10 bases between them. CDR1 and CDR2 from the germline V gene are SQVTM and ANQGSEA. The TCR was taken from a human donor with chronic lymphocytic leukemia. V is TRBV29-1 and J is TRBJ1-1; unclear D gene. The source material was PBMCs, sampled before ibrutinib treatment. CDR3 bases: TGCAGCGTTGAGCCGGGAGGGACTGAAGCTTTCTTT. Its translation is CSVEPGGTEAFF.